These T cell receptor beta chains were read from a single sample in a study of regulatory T cells in long-lasting Graves disease. TCRdb called the multiplex PCR reads again in MiXCR, with one record for every CDR3 protein. The table includes more than 350,000 distinct CDR3 sequences, 20% to 25% detected once. Sequencing was performed on peripheral blood mononuclear cells (PBMCs), taken when the disease was refractory, from a patient treated with antithyroid drugs. Receptor source: a female donor with Graves disease. Each CDR3 is given with its conserved first and last residue. Fields, in order: V gene, J gene, clone size, D gene, CDR3 DNA, CDR3 protein. D genes are given only for firm matches. Clone size is given for some rows only: seen once, a few or many times, or a class if the clone is expanded.

TRBV28	TRBJ2-2	many	TRBD2	TGTGCCAGCAGTTTGGCCCCCCCGGGACTAGCGGGGCTGAACACCGGGGAGCTGTTTTTT	CASSLAPPGLAGLNTGELFF
TRBV3-1	TRBJ2-1	.	.	TGTGCCAGCAGCCAAGATTCGAAAAATGAGCAGTTCTTC	CASSQDSKNEQFF
TRBV29-1	TRBJ2-1	few	TRBD1	TGCAGCGCGGGACAGGTGAATGAGCAGTTCTTC	CSAGQVNEQFF
TRBV25-1	TRBJ2-7	many	TRBD2	TGTGCCAGCAGTGAGACTAGCGGGGGCCTCTACGAGCAGTACTTC	CASSETSGGLYEQYF
TRBV2	TRBJ1-5	many	.	TGTGCCAGCAGACAAACAGGGTTAAATCAGCCCCAGCATTTT	CASRQTGLNQPQHF
TRBV29-1	TRBJ1-2	many	.	TGCAGCGTCCAGGACTCCGCCGGCTACACCTTC	CSVQDSAGYTF
TRBV28	TRBJ2-3	.	TRBD1	TGTGCCAGCACCAGGGGGCATAACACAGATACGCAGTATTTT	CASTRGHNTDTQYF
TRBV3-1	TRBJ1-5	many	.	TGTGCCAGCAGCCATGGGACACTTAGCAATCAGCCCCAGCATTTT	CASSHGTLSNQPQHF
TRBV28	TRBJ2-5	many	TRBD2	TGTGCCAGCAGTTCCCCGGGGGGGATAGGAGAGACCCAGTACTTC	CASSSPGGIGETQYF
TRBV7-9	TRBJ2-7	.	.	TGTGCCAGCAGCCATGGGACGGAGCCCGCCTACGAGCAGTACTTC	CASSHGTEPAYEQYF
TRBV5-1	TRBJ1-4	many	TRBD1	TGCGCCAGCAGCAGAGGGACAGATAATGAAAAACTGTTTTTT	CASSRGTDNEKLFF
TRBV6-1	TRBJ2-3	.	.	TGTGCCAGCAGTGACGGGGTGGGGACAGATACGCAGTATTTT	CASSDGVGTDTQYF
TRBV9	TRBJ2-7	.	.	TGTGCCAGCAGCAAACGACAGGGAGGGTACGAGCAGTACTTC	CASSKRQGGYEQYF
TRBV5-1	TRBJ2-7	many	.	TGCGCCAGCAGCCCCTCCGGAGCGACGTCTACCTACGAGCAGTACTTC	CASSPSGATSTYEQYF
TRBV12-3/TRBV12-4	TRBJ2-2	few	.	TGTGCCAGCAGAGGAGGGCCCCACACCGGGGAGCTGTTTTTT	CASRGGPHTGELFF
TRBV20-1	TRBJ1-6	few	.	TGCAGTGCTAGAGATCTCCTGCATTCACCCCTCCACTTT	CSARDLLHSPLHF
TRBV4-1	TRBJ2-2	few	.	TGCGCCAGCAGCCAGCGCTATGGACTAACGAACACCGGGGAGCTGTTTTTT	CASSQRYGLTNTGELFF
TRBV28	TRBJ2-3	few	.	TGTGCCAGCAGTTCATACCCTACTAGCACAGATACGCAGTATTTT	CASSSYPTSTDTQYF
TRBV2	TRBJ2-1	.	TRBD2	TGTGCCAGCAGAGACCGACTAGCGCGCAGGCCGCGTTACAATGAGCAGTTCTTC	CASRDRLARRPRYNEQFF
TRBV12-3/TRBV12-4	TRBJ1-1	many	.	TGTGCCAGCACCTTCTGGGACAAGGACACTGAAGCTTTCTTT	CASTFWDKDTEAFF
TRBV28	TRBJ2-2	many	TRBD2	TGTGCCAGCAGCCTAGCCTGGGGAGGGGCGGGTACCGGGGAGCTGTTTTTT	CASSLAWGGAGTGELFF
TRBV15	TRBJ2-1	.	TRBD2	TGTGCCACCAGCAGAGATGTGAGGACTAGCGGGAGAAGTGAGCAGTTCTTC	CATSRDVRTSGRSEQFF
TRBV28	TRBJ2-7	.	TRBD2	TGTGCCAGCAGCAACCCGGGCGGGAGCTACGAGCAGTACTTC	CASSNPGGSYEQYF
TRBV27	TRBJ2-5	many	TRBD1	TGTGCCAGCAGCCCGACAGGGACGAGTAGAGAGACCCAGTACTTC	CASSPTGTSRETQYF
TRBV6-5	TRBJ1-4	once	TRBD1	TGTGCCAGCAGTTACCCTCGGACAGGGGAGCCTGAAAAACTGTTTTTT	CASSYPRTGEPEKLFF
TRBV30	TRBJ2-5	many	TRBD1	TGTGCCTGGAGAAGACAGGGGGCAGAGACCCAGTACTTC	CAWRRQGAETQYF
TRBV11-2	TRBJ2-7	.	TRBD2	TGTGCCAGCAGCTTAGGAGGGCTAGCGGGAGGGTGGTACGAGCAGTACTTC	CASSLGGLAGGWYEQYF
TRBV10-3	TRBJ2-5	many	.	TGTGCCATCAGTGAAAGAAGAGAGACCCAGTACTTC	CAISERRETQYF
TRBV7-2	TRBJ2-1	.	.	TGTGCCAGCAGCTTGGACTGGAACTACAATGAGCAGTTCTTC	CASSLDWNYNEQFF
TRBV7-2	TRBJ2-7	few	TRBD1	TGTGCCAGCAGCTTTGGGACAGGGGTCGAGCAGTACTTC	CASSFGTGVEQYF
TRBV27	TRBJ1-3	few	.	TGTGCCAGCAGTTCGGACTCAAAAGGGGGCACCATATATTTT	CASSSDSKGGTIYF
TRBV29-1	TRBJ2-3	few	TRBD2	TGCAGCGTTCGGACTAGCGGGAGTACAGATACGCAGTATTTT	CSVRTSGSTDTQYF
TRBV9	TRBJ2-5	few	.	TGTGCCAGCAGCTCACGAGGGGGTTCCGAGACCCAGTACTTC	CASSSRGGSETQYF
TRBV19	TRBJ2-1	.	TRBD2	TGTGCCAGTAGTATAGGGGAGGGGAGCTCCTACAATGAGCAGTTCTTC	CASSIGEGSSYNEQFF
TRBV15	TRBJ2-5	.	TRBD2	TGTGCCACCAGCGCACTAGCGGGTGTAGAGACCCAGTACTTC	CATSALAGVETQYF
TRBV19	TRBJ2-7	.	.	TGTGCCAGTAGTAAGCGGGACATTATCTACGAGCAGTACTTC	CASSKRDIIYEQYF
TRBV4-2	TRBJ1-2	.	TRBD1	TGTGCCAGCAGCCAAGGCGGGGGACAGGGCGGCCGTAGCTATGGCTACACCTTC	CASSQGGGQGGRSYGYTF
TRBV20-1	TRBJ2-5	few	TRBD1	TGCAGTGCTGGGACAGGGGCCCTCCAAGAGACCCAGTACTTC	CSAGTGALQETQYF
TRBV11-2	TRBJ2-1	.	.	TGTGCCAGCAACTCCAAGGGCAGGCGGAATGAGCAGTTCTTC	CASNSKGRRNEQFF
TRBV3-1	TRBJ2-3	few	.	TGTGCCAGCAGCCAAGATAATCCGGATACGCAGTATTTT	CASSQDNPDTQYF
TRBV3-1	TRBJ2-1	.	TRBD1	TGTGCCAGCAGCGCCCGGGACAGGTCTTTCAATGAGCAGTTCTTC	CASSARDRSFNEQFF
TRBV19	TRBJ1-1	few	TRBD1	TGTGCCAGTATGCCGGGACAGCTTTCGAACACTGAAGCTTTCTTT	CASMPGQLSNTEAFF
TRBV30	TRBJ1-5	many	TRBD1	TGTGCCTACGCCGGGACAGGGGGTCAGCCCCAGCATTTT	CAYAGTGGQPQHF
TRBV28	TRBJ2-7	many	TRBD1	TGTGCCAGCACCCTTTCAGGGGGCGACGAGCAGTACTTC	CASTLSGGDEQYF
TRBV20-1	TRBJ1-1	.	TRBD1	TGCAGTGCTAGAGTCACAGGGGCCATGAACACTGAAGCTTTCTTT	CSARVTGAMNTEAFF
TRBV28	TRBJ1-6	many	.	TGTGCCAGCAGTTCGGGACTGGGGAGTTCACCCCTCCACTTT	CASSSGLGSSPLHF
TRBV2	TRBJ1-2	many	.	TGTGCCAGCAGTGGCACAGGGACGGCTGGCTACACCTTC	CASSGTGTAGYTF
TRBV25-1	TRBJ1-2	many	.	TGTGCCAGCTCTAACGGTCCTATTAGCTACACCTTC	CASSNGPISYTF
TRBV10-3	TRBJ1-3	few	.	TGTGCCATCCAAATCGCCGACAGGATCTCTGGAAACACCATATATTTT	CAIQIADRISGNTIYF